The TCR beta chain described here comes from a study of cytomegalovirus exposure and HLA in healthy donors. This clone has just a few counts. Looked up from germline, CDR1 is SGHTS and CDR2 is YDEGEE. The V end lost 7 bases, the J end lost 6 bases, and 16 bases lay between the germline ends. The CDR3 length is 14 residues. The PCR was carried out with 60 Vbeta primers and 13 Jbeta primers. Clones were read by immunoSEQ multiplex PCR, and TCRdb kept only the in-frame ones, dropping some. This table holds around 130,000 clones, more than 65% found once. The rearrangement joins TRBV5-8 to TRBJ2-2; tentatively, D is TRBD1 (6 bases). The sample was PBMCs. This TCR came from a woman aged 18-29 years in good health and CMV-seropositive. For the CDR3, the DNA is TGTGCCAGCCGAGGCAGGGGATTTTCCGGGGAGCTGTTTTTT. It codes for CASRGRGFSGELFF.